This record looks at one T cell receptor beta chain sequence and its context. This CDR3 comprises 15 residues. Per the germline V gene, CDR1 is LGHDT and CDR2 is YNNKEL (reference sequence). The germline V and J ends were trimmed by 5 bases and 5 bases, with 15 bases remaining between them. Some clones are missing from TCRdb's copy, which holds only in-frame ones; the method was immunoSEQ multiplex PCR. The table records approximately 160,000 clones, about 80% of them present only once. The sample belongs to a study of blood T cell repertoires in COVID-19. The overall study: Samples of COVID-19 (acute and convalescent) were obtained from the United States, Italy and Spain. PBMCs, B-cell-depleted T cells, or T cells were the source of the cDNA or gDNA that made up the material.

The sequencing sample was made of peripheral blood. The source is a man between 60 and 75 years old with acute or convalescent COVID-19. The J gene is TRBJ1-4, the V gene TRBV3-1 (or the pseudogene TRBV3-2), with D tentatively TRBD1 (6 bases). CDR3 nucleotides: TGTGCCAGCAGCTCTCAAGGACAGTTGAATGAAAAACTGTTTTTT. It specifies CASSSQGQLNEKLFF.